This entry is about one T cell receptor (beta chain). Its antigen is still unknown. The record originates from a study of OX40 agonist ivuxolimab in advanced cancers. Overall study: Patients received ivuxolimab, an intravenous treatment, every 2 weeks at 0.01 to 10 mg/kg.

Per germline, CDR1 LNHNV and CDR2 YYDKDF (reference sequence). The CDR3 is 13 amino acids. The V end lost 3 bases, the J end lost 3 bases, and 8 bases lay between the germline ends. Sequencing was performed with immunoSEQ multiplex PCR; in TCRdb, only in-frame clones are kept and a portion is missing. The sample lists around 100,000 clones; roughly nine tenths were seen once. General study results and limits: In CD8+ T cells, expanded clones were on average more numerous than in CD4+.

This clonotype was obtained from an adult with an advanced solid tumor such as melanoma, head and neck, liver or kidney cancer. The material sequenced was CD4+ or CD8+ T cells sorted from blood, taken in a trial of the OX40 agonist ivuxolimab. The chain recombines TRBV15 with TRBJ2-5; D is uncertain. CDR3 loop: CATSRTNKETQYF. The CDR3 bases are TGTGCCACCAGCAGGACGAATAAAGAGACCCAGTACTTC.